The T cell receptor (beta chain) under discussion was sequenced for a study of T cells after yellow fever vaccination. Germline CDR1 LNHDA, CDR2 SQIVND (reference sequence). This CDR3 region has 18 residues. V lost 4 bases, J lost 3 bases, and 14 bases stayed unmatched. Template-switching 5'RACE yielded the TCR cDNA; a universal primer site and UMIs were added in the process. TCRdb reprocessed the 5' RACE reads via MiXCR and lists one record per CDR3 protein. The repertoire holds some 560,000 distinct CDR3 sequences, with roughly 19% as singletons. Findings and limits, study-wide: Just a small share of clonotypes turned up in the CD4 compartment as well as the CD8 compartment. Repertoires sorted by FACS could include abundant clonotypes that are contaminants from the bulk population. Reappearing after the booster were most of the clones from primary vaccination (roughly 96% CD4, 85% to 90% CD8).

This clonotype was detected a few times. Its antigen is as yet unknown. The sequence was obtained from a man aged 25-40 years who received the YFV17D yellow fever vaccine. Sample: PBMCs, taken 15 days after the yellow fever booster vaccination. The V call is TRBV19, the J call TRBJ1-5; 8 bases line up with TRBD1. In DNA form, the CDR3 reads TGTGCCAGTAGTACATCAGGAACCGGGACAGGACTCAATCAGCCCCAGCATTTT. This codes for CASSTSGTGTGLNQPQHF.